This T cell receptor (beta chain) was recovered during a study of cytomegalovirus exposure and HLA in healthy donors. Study overall: A prior study identified roughly 110 million unique TCR beta sequences from 200 million or so T cells.

As to this clone: Its antigen is undetermined.

From germline, CDR1 is LNHDA and CDR2 SQIVND (reference sequence). The V and J ends lost 1 base and 4 bases, in that order; junction bases with no gene match: 15. CDR3 length: 18 amino acids. The PCR used 60 Vbeta and 13 Jbeta primers. Some clones are missing from TCRdb's copy, which holds only in-frame ones; the method was immunoSEQ multiplex PCR. The sample holds some 140,000 clones; 55% to 80% are singletons and the top ten take 2% to 3%. Study-level findings and limits: In a later analysis, a missense DCLRE1C variant was linked to TCR beta V- and J-gene trimming. Previously analyzed data showed that most TCR beta V segments were productive at a frequency of about 87% or about 30%.

The source is a woman aged 40 to 55 in good health and CMV-seronegative. V and J are TRBV19 and TRBJ1-2; TRBD1 agrees at 7 bases. Sequenced material: PBMCs. The CDR3 bases are TGTGCCAGTAGTATAGTGGCCTCCGGGACAGCCTCTTTCTATGGCTACACCTTC. This translates into CASSIVASGTASFYGYTF.